The subject of this entry is one T cell receptor (beta chain). As yet, its antigen is unknown. Germline assignment: CDR1 MDHEN and CDR2 SYDVKM. CDR3 length: 16 residues. The trim removed 5 bases at V and 6 bases at J, leaving 9 bases unmatched. The sample belongs to a study of cytomegalovirus exposure and HLA in healthy donors. TCRdb keeps only in-frame clones here, not all; method: immunoSEQ multiplex PCR. The profile shows over 250,000 clones, 70% to 90% of them singletons. Study findings and constraints: Rarity characterized most TCR sequences, yet some public TCRs appeared in many donors. A few chains tied to CMV proved CMV antigen-specific in vitro.

Sequenced material: PBMCs. This chain links TRBV28 with TRBJ2-1, with 11 bases matching TRBD2. This receptor was taken from a woman between 18 and 29 years old in good health and CMV-seronegative. In nucleotides, the CDR3 is TGTGCCAGCAGTCCCCTAGCGGGGGGAGCGGGCAATGAGCAGTTCTTC. It specifies CASSPLAGGAGNEQFF.